What follows is one T cell receptor (beta chain) and its context. CDR3 length: 17 residues. V was trimmed by 4 bases and J by 9 bases, leaving 23 bases between them. Germline lookup yields CDR1 SGHRS and CDR2 YFSETQ. The repertoire was sequenced with immunoSEQ multiplex PCR; TCRdb's copy has only in-frame clones and lacks some. The table includes under 200,000 clones, approximately 94% detected once. These data originate in a study of control samples from healthy donors and cancer patients. The TCR comes from a man aged 55 to 69 with colorectal cancer. The V gene is TRBV5-1, the J gene TRBJ1-6, with D tentatively TRBD1 (5 bases). The sequencing input was PBMCs. The CDR3 reads CASSLNLDGAAGSPLHF. As DNA, the CDR3 is TGCGCCAGCAGCCTGAACTTAGACGGGGCGGCGGGTTCACCCCTCCACTTT.